This T cell receptor (beta chain) derives from a study of blood T cell repertoires in COVID-19. The length of the CDR3 is 12 residues. The V end lost 1 base, the J end lost 5 bases, and 6 bases lay between the germline ends. Germline V gene data show CDR1 as SGHAT and CDR2 as FQNNGV. Those enrolled, adults aged roughly 18 to 100 years, came from 24 US areas. Clinical history as reported by participants underpinned cohort assignment. This clone was seen at least ten times. Sequenced by immunoSEQ multiplex PCR; TCRdb stores in-frame clones only, minus some. The sample includes some 150,000 clones, roughly 90% of them seen just once.

This sequence originates from a woman in her thirties with acute COVID-19. The specimen sequenced was PBMCs or T cells enriched from blood (not recorded which). The rearrangement joins TRBV11-2 to TRBJ2-7, with D unresolved. As DNA, the CDR3 is TGTGCCAGCAGCTTAGCGCTAGACGAGCAGTACTTC. This sequence encodes CASSLALDEQYF.